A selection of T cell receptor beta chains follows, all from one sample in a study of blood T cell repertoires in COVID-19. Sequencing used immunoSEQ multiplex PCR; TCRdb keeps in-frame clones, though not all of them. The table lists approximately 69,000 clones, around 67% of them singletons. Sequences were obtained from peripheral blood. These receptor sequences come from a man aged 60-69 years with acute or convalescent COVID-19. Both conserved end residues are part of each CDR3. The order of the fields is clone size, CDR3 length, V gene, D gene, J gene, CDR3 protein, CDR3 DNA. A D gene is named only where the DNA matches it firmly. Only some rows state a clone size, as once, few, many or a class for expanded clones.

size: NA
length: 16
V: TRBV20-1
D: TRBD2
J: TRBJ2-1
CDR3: CSASSGLAGLNNEQFF
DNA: TGCAGTGCTAGTTCCGGACTAGCGGGTTTGAACAATGAGCAGTTCTTC

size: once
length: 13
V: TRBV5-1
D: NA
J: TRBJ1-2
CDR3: CASSLDGTYGYTF
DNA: TGCGCCAGCAGCTTGGACGGTACCTATGGCTACACCTTC

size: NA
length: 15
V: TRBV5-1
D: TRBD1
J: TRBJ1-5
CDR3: CASSLKGQEGQPQHF
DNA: TGCGCCAGCAGCCTAAAAGGACAGGAGGGTCAGCCCCAGCATTTT

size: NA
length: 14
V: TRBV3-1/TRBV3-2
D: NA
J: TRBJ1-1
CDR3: CASSQSSRHLEAFF
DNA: TGTGCCAGCAGCCAAAGTTCGAGACACCTTGAAGCTTTCTTT

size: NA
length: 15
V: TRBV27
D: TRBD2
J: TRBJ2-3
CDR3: CASSFLAGGVDTQYF
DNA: TGTGCCAGCAGTTTTCTAGCGGGAGGGGTAGATACGCAGTATTTT

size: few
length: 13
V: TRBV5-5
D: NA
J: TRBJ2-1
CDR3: CASSPFSRGEQFF
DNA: TGTGCCAGCAGCCCCTTTTCTAGAGGTGAGCAGTTCTTC

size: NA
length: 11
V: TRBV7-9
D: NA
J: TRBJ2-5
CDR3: CASHSGETQYF
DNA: TGTGCCAGCCACAGCGGGGAGACCCAGTACTTC

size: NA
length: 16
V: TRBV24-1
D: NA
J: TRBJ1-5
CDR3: CATSDFGAGLDQPQHF
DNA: TGTGCCACCAGTGATTTCGGAGCGGGGTTGGATCAGCCCCAGCATTTT

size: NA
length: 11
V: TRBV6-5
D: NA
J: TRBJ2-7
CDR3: CASFGRREQYF
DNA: TGTGCCAGCTTTGGGAGGCGGGAGCAGTACTTC

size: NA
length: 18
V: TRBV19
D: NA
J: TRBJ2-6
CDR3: CASSIVQGTRLGANVLTF
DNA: TGTGCCAGTAGTATAGTGCAGGGGACAAGGTTGGGGGCCAACGTCCTGACTTTC

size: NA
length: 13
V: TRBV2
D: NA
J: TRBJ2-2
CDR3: CASSPLYTGELFF
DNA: TGTGCCAGCAGCCCGCTATACACCGGGGAGCTGTTTTTT

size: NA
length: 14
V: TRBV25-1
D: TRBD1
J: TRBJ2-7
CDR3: CASSATTDRDEQYF
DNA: TGTGCCAGCAGTGCCACTACAGACAGGGACGAGCAGTACTTC

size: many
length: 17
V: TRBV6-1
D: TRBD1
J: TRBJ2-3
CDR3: CASSEAPGQGAWDTQYF
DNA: TGTGCCAGCAGTGAAGCGCCAGGACAGGGGGCATGGGATACGCAGTATTTT

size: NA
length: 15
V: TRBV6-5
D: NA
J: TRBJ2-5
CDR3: CASRGGGGAEETQYF
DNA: TGTGCCAGCCGAGGCGGTGGGGGCGCCGAAGAGACCCAGTACTTC

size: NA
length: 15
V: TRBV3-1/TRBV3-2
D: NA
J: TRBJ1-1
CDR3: CASSQDHGGLAEAFF
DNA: TGTGCCAGCAGCCAAGATCATGGGGGACTCGCTGAAGCTTTCTTT

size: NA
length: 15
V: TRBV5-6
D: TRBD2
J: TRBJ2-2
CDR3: CASSLLQRGTGELFF
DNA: TGTGCCAGCAGCTTGTTACAGCGGGGCACCGGGGAGCTGTTTTTT

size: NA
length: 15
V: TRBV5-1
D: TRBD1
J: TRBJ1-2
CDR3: CASSWGDSGDYGYTF
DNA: TGCGCCAGCAGCTGGGGGGACAGCGGCGACTATGGCTACACCTTC

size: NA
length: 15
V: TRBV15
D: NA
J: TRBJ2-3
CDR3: CATSGAGVSTDTQYF
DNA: TGTGCCACCAGCGGTGCAGGGGTCAGCACAGATACGCAGTATTTT

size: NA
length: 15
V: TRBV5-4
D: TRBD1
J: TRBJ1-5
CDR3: CASSKGQGDNQPQHF
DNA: TGTGCCAGCAGTAAGGGACAGGGGGACAATCAGCCCCAGCATTTT

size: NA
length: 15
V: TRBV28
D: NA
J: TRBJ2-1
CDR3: CASSLSGFSYNEQFF
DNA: TGTGCCAGCAGTTTGAGCGGGTTCTCCTACAATGAGCAGTTCTTC

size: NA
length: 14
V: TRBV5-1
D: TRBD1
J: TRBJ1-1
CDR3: CASSPMTGRAEAFF
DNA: TGCGCCAGCAGCCCAATGACAGGGAGAGCTGAAGCTTTCTTT

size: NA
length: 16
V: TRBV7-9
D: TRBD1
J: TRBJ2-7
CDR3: CASSLSSQGAPLEQYF
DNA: TGTGCCAGCAGCTTATCGTCTCAGGGGGCGCCCCTCGAGCAGTACTTC

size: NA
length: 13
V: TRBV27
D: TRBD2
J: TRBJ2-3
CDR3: CASRSSGTDTQYF
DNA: TGTGCCAGCAGGAGTAGCGGGACAGATACGCAGTATTTT

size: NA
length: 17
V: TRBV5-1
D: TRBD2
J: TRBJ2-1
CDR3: CASSLAGTSSTYNEQFF
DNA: TGCGCCAGCAGCTTGGCCGGGACTAGCAGCACCTACAATGAGCAGTTCTTC

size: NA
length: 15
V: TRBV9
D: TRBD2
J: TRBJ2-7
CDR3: CASSLSAGLATEQYF
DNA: TGTGCCAGCAGCTTATCGGCGGGACTAGCAACCGAGCAGTACTTC

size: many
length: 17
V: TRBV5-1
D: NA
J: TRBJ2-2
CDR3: CASSLSPRGANTGELFF
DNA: TGCGCCAGCAGCTTAAGCCCGCGGGGTGCGAACACCGGGGAGCTGTTTTTT

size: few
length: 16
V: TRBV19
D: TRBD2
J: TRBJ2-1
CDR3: CASSPGGSGRATEQFF
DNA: TGTGCCAGTAGCCCAGGGGGTAGCGGGAGGGCCACTGAGCAGTTCTTC

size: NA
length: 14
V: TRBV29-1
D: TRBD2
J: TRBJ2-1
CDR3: CSVATGGTYNEQFF
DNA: TGCAGCGTTGCGACGGGGGGTACCTACAATGAGCAGTTCTTC

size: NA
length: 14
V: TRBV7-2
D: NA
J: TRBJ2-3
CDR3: CASSLGSGIDTQYF
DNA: TGTGCCAGCAGCTTAGGTTCAGGCATAGATACGCAGTATTTT

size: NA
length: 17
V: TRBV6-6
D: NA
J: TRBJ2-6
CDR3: CASSPPGISSGANVLTF
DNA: TGTGCCAGCAGTCCTCCCGGGATTAGCTCTGGGGCCAACGTCCTGACTTTC

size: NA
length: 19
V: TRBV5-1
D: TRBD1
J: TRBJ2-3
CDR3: CASSSSGTGAQRGTDTQYF
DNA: TGCGCCAGCAGCTCCTCCGGGACAGGGGCCCAACGCGGTACAGATACGCAGTATTTT

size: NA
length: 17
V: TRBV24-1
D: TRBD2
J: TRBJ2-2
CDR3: CATSDPGLAGVTGELFF
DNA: TGTGCCACCAGTGACCCGGGACTAGCGGGAGTCACCGGGGAGCTGTTTTTT

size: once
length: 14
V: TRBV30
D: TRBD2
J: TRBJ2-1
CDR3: CASLGLAGNNEQFF
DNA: TGTGCCTCCTTGGGACTAGCGGGAAACAATGAGCAGTTCTTC

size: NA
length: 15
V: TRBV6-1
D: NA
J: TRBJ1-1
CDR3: CASSEAETGYTEAFF
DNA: TGTGCCAGCAGTGAAGCTGAGACAGGTTACACTGAAGCTTTCTTT

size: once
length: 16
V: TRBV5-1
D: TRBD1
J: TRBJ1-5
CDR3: CASSLGGGLSNQPQHF
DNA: TGCGCCAGCAGCTTGGGAGGGGGCCTCTCCAATCAGCCCCAGCATTTT

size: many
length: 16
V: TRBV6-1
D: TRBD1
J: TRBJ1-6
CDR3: CASSEALGQGNSPLHF
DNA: TGTGCCAGCAGTGAAGCGCTTGGACAGGGTAATTCACCCCTCCACTTT

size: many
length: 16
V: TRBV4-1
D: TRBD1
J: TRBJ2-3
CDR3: CASSRQGASSTDTQYF
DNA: TGCGCCAGCAGCCGGCAGGGGGCCTCTAGCACAGATACGCAGTATTTT

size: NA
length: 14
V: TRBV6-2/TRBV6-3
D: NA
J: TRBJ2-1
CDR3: CASSSWTALNEQFF
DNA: TGTGCCAGCAGTTCCTGGACAGCCCTCAATGAGCAGTTCTTC

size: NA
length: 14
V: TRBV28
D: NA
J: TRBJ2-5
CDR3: CASRTRGGGETQYF
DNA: TGTGCCAGCAGGACTAGGGGAGGGGGAGAGACCCAGTACTTC

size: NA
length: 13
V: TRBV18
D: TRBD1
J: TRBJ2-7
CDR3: CASSPGQVYEQYF
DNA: TGTGCCAGCTCGCCGGGACAGGTATACGAGCAGTACTTC

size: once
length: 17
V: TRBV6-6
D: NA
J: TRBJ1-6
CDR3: CASSPGWGSSYNSPLHF
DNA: TGTGCCAGCAGTCCGGGATGGGGAAGCTCCTATAATTCACCCCTCCACTTT

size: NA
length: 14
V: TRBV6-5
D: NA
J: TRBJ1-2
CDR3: CASSYNGADYGYTF
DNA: TGTGCCAGCAGTTACAATGGGGCCGACTATGGCTACACCTTC

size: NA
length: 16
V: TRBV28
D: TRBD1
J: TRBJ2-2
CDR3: CASSSGTGEGTGELFF
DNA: TGTGCCAGCAGTTCCGGGACAGGGGAAGGGACCGGGGAGCTGTTTTTT